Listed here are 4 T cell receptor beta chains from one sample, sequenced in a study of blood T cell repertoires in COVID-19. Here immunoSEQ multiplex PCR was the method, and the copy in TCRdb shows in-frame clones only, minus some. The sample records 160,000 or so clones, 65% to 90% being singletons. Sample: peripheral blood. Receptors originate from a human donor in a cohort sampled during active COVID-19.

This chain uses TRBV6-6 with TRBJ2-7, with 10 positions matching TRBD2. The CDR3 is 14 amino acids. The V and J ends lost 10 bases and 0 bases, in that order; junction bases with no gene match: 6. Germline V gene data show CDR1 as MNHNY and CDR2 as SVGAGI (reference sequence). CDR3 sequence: CATLLAGNSYEQYF. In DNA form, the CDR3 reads TGTGCCACCTTACTAGCGGGGAACTCCTACGAGCAGTACTTC.

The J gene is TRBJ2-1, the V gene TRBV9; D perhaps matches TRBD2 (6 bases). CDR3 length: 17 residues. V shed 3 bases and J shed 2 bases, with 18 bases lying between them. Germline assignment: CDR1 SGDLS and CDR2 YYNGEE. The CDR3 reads CASSASRGILPYNEQFF. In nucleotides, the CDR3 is TGTGCCAGCAGCGCCTCTCGGGGGATTCTCCCCTACAATGAGCAGTTCTTC.

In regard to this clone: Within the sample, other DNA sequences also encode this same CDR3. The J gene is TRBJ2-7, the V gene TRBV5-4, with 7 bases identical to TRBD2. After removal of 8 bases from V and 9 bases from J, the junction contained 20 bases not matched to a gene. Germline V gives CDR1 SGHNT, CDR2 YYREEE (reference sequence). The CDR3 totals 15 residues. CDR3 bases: TGTGCCAGTTCCTCTGGGCGGGAGTTATCGGGTGGGCAGTACTTC. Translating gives CASSSGRELSGGQYF.

The CDR3 reads CATSREGALNYEQYF. CDR3 DNA: TGTGCCACCAGTAGGGAAGGGGCGTTGAACTACGAGCAGTACTTC. This chain links TRBV24-1 with TRBJ2-7; D may be TRBD1 (5 bases). The CDR3 extends over 15 amino acids. V was cut by 6 bases and J by 3 bases, with 17 bases left in between. Germline-derived CDR1 and CDR2 are KGHDR and SFDVKD.